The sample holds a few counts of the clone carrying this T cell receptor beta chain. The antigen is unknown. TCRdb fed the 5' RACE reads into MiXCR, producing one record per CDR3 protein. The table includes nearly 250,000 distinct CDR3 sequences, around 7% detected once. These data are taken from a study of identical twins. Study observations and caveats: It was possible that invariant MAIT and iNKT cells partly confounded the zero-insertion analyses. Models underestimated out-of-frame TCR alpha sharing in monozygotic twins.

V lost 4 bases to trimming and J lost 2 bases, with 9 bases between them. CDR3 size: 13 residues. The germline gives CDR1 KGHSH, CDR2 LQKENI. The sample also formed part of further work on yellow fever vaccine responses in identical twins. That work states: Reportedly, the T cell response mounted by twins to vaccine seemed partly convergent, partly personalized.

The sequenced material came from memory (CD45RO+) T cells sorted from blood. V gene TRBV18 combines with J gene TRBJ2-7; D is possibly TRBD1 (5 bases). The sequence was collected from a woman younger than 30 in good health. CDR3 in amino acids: CASSQGSTYEQYF. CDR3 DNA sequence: TGTGCCAGCTCACAGGGGTCGACCTACGAGCAGTACTTC.